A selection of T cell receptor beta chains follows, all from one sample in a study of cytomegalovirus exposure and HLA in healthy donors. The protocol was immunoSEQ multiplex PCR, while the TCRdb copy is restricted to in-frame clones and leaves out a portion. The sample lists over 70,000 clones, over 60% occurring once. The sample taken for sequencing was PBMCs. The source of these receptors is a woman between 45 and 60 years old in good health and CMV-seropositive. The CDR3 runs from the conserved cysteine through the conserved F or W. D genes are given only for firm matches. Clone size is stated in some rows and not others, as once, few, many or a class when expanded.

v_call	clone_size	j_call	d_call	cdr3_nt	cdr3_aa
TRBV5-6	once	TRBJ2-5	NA	TGTGCCAGCAGCCTGGTCGAAGAGACCCAGTACTTC	CASSLVEETQYF
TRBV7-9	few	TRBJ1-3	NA	TGTGCCAGCAGCCCAGGAGGGGCTGGAAACACCATATATTTT	CASSPGGAGNTIYF
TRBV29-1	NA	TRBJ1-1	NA	TGCAGCGGGCAGGGACAACTGAACACTGAAGCTTTCTTT	CSGQGQLNTEAFF
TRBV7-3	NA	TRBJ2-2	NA	TGTGCCAGCAGCTCGGAGGCTGGGGAGCTGTTTTTT	CASSSEAGELFF
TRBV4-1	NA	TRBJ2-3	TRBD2	TGCGCCAGCAGCCAAGAGAGGGCTAGCGGGACGTCTAGCACAGATACGCAGTATTTT	CASSQERASGTSSTDTQYF
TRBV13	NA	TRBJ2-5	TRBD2	TGTGCCAGCAGCACGGAGCGGGGGGGTCGAGAGACCCAGTACTTC	CASSTERGGRETQYF
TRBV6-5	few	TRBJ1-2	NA	TGTGCCAGCAGTTTAGGGGGGGCGTCTGGCTACACCTTC	CASSLGGASGYTF
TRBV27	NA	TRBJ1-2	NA	TGTGCCAGCAGTTTGGGCCCCGGCAACCCTTATGGCTACACCTTC	CASSLGPGNPYGYTF
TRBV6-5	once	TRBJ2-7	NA	TGTGCCAGCAGTTACTCCCCCGGGGGACAGTACGAGCAGTACTTC	CASSYSPGGQYEQYF
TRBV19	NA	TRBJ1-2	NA	TGTGCCAGTAGTAAATCGGGCTATGGCTACACCTTC	CASSKSGYGYTF
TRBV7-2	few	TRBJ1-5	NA	TGTGCCAGCAGCCCCAGGGAGGGGCTCTTGCCCCAGCATTTT	CASSPREGLLPQHF
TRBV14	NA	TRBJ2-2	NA	TGTGCCAGCAGCCAAGATGCGCTGCCCCTCGGGGGGGAGCTGTTTTTT	CASSQDALPLGGELFF
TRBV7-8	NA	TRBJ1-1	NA	TGTGCCAGCAGCCAGGCCCAGGGCGATTTGAACACTGAAGCTTTCTTT	CASSQAQGDLNTEAFF
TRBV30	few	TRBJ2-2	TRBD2	TGTGCCTGGGATACTAGCGGGGGGGCCACCGGGGAGCTGTTTTTT	CAWDTSGGATGELFF
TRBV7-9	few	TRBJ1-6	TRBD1	TGTGCCAGCAGCTTAGCGACAGGGGGCAGTTCACCCCTCCACTTT	CASSLATGGSSPLHF
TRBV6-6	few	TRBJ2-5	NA	TGTGCCAGCAGTCTTTCCCAGGGGTTCCAAGAGACCCAGTACTTC	CASSLSQGFQETQYF